The clone carrying this TCR beta chain was observed a few times. Its specificity is not known. TCRdb ran MiXCR on the reads and lists one entry per CDR3 protein. The sample includes around 450,000 distinct CDR3 sequences, approximately 33% of them seen just once. The sample is drawn from a study of T cell repertoires in cytomegalovirus infection. Across the study: Matching HLA type, along with CMV infection, was indicated by public TCR beta signatures. Study findings and constraints: CMV-specific TCR beta clonotypes restricted by HLA-C were the ones dominating the ex vivo response. Cumulative public TCR beta family frequency identified CMV carriers with the relevant HLA.

Germline CDR1 SGHTA, CDR2 FQGNSA. V lost 5 bases, J lost 5 bases, and 15 bases lay in between. This CDR3 contains 14 residues. The rearrangement links TRBV7-2 to TRBJ2-5; D is perhaps TRBD2 (5 bases). This sequence was found in a human donor in good health (CMV status not recorded). Some clones in this sample may be carry-over from other donors' samples. Material: PBMCs. The CDR3 DNA reads as TGTGCCAGCAGCGCGGGTGGGGTAGGGGAGACCCAGTACTTC. The encoded protein is CASSAGGVGETQYF.